A selection of T cell receptor beta chains follows, all from one sample in a study of T-cell reconstitution after alpha-beta-depleted transplantation in children. TCRdb re-analysed the PCR reads in MiXCR, keeping a single row per CDR3 protein. The repertoire has a few hundred thousand distinct CDR3 sequences, 9.7% of them found once; the top ten carry approximately 5%. This specimen was PBMCs from the stem cell graft donor, taken from the stem cell graft. Receptors originate from a human donor who donated a stem cell graft to a child with SCID. Both conserved end residues are part of each CDR3. Each record gives: CDR3 protein, CDR3 DNA, clone size, D gene, J gene, V gene. A D gene is named only where the DNA matches it firmly. Clone size is not always given. Where it is, it says once, few, many or a class for expanded clones.

CASRPGPSSADTEAFF | TGTGCCAGCAGGCCCGGACCTTCGAGCGCAGACACTGAAGCTTTCTTT | many | . | TRBJ1-1 | TRBV7-9
CASRLVSGNEQFF | TGTGCCAGCCGATTAGTAAGTGGCAATGAGCAGTTCTTC | many | . | TRBJ2-1 | TRBV6-5
CSADGGGLAGGWGETQYF | TGCAGTGCTGATGGTGGTGGACTAGCGGGGGGATGGGGGGAGACCCAGTACTTC | many | TRBD2 | TRBJ2-5 | TRBV20-1
CASILEPGGLDTQYF | TGTGCCAGCATCCTTGAACCAGGGGGATTAGATACGCAGTATTTT | many | TRBD1 | TRBJ2-3 | TRBV7-8
CASSLKGQGLAKNIQYF | TGTGCCAGCAGTTTAAAGGGGCAGGGTCTAGCCAAAAACATTCAGTACTTC | many | . | TRBJ2-4 | TRBV12-3/TRBV12-4
CASSLLGTDSGNTIYF | TGTGCCAGCAGCTTACTTGGGACAGACTCTGGAAACACCATATATTTT | many | TRBD1 | TRBJ1-3 | TRBV7-8
CASSYTVEHEQYF | TGTGCCAGCAGTTACACGGTGGAGCACGAGCAGTACTTC | many | . | TRBJ2-7 | TRBV6-6
CASSPTTSGVQFF | TGTGCCAGCAGCCCCACGACTAGCGGTGTCCAGTTCTTC | few | TRBD2 | TRBJ2-1 | TRBV7-3
CASRYATENTEAFF | TGTGCCAGCCGCTACGCGACAGAGAACACTGAAGCTTTCTTT | many | . | TRBJ1-1 | TRBV7-9
CASSYGGSGGNYNEQFF | TGTGCCAGCAGTTACGGGGGAAGCGGGGGGAATTACAATGAGCAGTTCTTC | many | TRBD2 | TRBJ2-1 | TRBV6-2/TRBV6-3
CSVRRSGTPGETQYF | TGCAGCGTTCGTAGGTCCGGGACCCCGGGCGAGACCCAGTACTTC | few | . | TRBJ2-5 | TRBV29-1
CSASKQGSGGYTF | TGCAGTGCTAGTAAACAGGGGTCTGGAGGCTACACCTTC | many | TRBD1 | TRBJ1-2 | TRBV20-1
CASTVRQDHMSEQYF | TGCGCCAGCACGGTTCGACAGGACCATATGTCCGAGCAGTACTTC | many | . | TRBJ2-7 | TRBV5-1
CASSLVTTYDNEQFF | TGTGCCAGCAGCTTAGTCACCACCTACGACAATGAGCAGTTCTTC | many | . | TRBJ2-1 | TRBV7-9
CASKDIVDLTNTGELFF | TGTGCCAGCAAGGACATTGTGGATTTAACGAACACCGGGGAGCTGTTTTTT | many | . | TRBJ2-2 | TRBV27
CASSTRTGQNNYGYTF | TGTGCCAGCAGTACTCGGACAGGGCAAAACAACTATGGCTACACCTTC | many | TRBD1 | TRBJ1-2 | TRBV12-3/TRBV12-4
CASSMRTPGQSSYNSPLHF | TGTGCCAGTAGTATGAGGACCCCAGGTCAGAGCTCCTATAATTCACCCCTCCACTTT | many | . | TRBJ1-6 | TRBV19
CASKNTGGAGTEAFF | TGTGCCAGCAAAAATACAGGGGGCGCGGGAACTGAAGCTTTCTTT | many | TRBD1 | TRBJ1-1 | TRBV5-6
CASSLLEWNYEQYF | TGTGCCAGCAGTTTATTGGAGTGGAACTACGAGCAGTACTTC | many | . | TRBJ2-7 | TRBV12-3/TRBV12-4
CASSLAASGIAKNIQYF | TGCGCCAGCAGCTTGGCTGCTAGCGGAATAGCCAAAAACATTCAGTACTTC | many | TRBD2 | TRBJ2-4 | TRBV5-1
CAISESPGMGFHEQYF | TGTGCCATCAGTGAGTCTCCCGGGATGGGTTTCCACGAGCAGTACTTC | many | . | TRBJ2-7 | TRBV10-3
CASGLGLGEQFF | TGTGCTAGTGGTCTAGGTTTGGGTGAGCAGTTCTTC | many | . | TRBJ2-1 | TRBV12-5
CASSPRTGWGTEAFF | TGTGCCAGCAGTCCCCGGACAGGGTGGGGGACTGAAGCTTTCTTT | many | TRBD1 | TRBJ1-1 | TRBV12-3/TRBV12-4
CASSLAAGQVAEAFF | TGCGCCAGCAGCTTGGCCGCAGGGCAGGTCGCTGAAGCTTTCTTT | many | . | TRBJ1-1 | TRBV5-1
CASSLRGSEAGELFF | TGCGCCAGCAGCTTGAGGGGGTCGGAGGCCGGGGAGCTGTTTTTT | many | . | TRBJ2-2 | TRBV5-1
CASSRIGQTEQYF | TGTGCCAGCAGCCGGATAGGACAGACAGAGCAGTACTTC | many | . | TRBJ2-7 | TRBV5-5
CASSTTGEGTEAFF | TGTGCCAGCAGTACGACGGGGGAGGGCACTGAAGCTTTCTTT | many | . | TRBJ1-1 | TRBV12-3/TRBV12-4
CASTRQGRREAFF | TGTGCCAGCACCCGCCAAGGGCGCAGAGAAGCTTTCTTT | many | . | TRBJ1-1 | TRBV6-5
CASSRNRDEQYF | TGTGCCAGCAGCCGAAACAGGGACGAGCAGTACTTC | many | . | TRBJ2-7 | TRBV11-2
CASAGGNGYTF | TGTGCCAGCGCGGGGGGAAATGGCTACACCTTC | many | . | TRBJ1-2 | TRBV9
CASGGTNQPQHF | TGTGCCAGCGGGGGGACCAATCAGCCCCAGCATTTT | many | . | TRBJ1-5 | TRBV3-1
CASSEGGSSYNEQFF | TGTGCCAGCAGCGAAGGTGGGAGCTCCTACAATGAGCAGTTCTTC | few | . | TRBJ2-1 | TRBV9
CATSDQLEQFF | TGTGCCACCAGTGATCAGCTGGAGCAGTTCTTC | many | . | TRBJ2-1 | TRBV24-1
CASSYSGQGSYEQYF | TGTGCCAGCAGTTACTCGGGACAGGGCTCCTACGAGCAGTACTTC | . | TRBD1 | TRBJ2-7 | TRBV6-5
CSADPTGIQETQYF | TGCAGTGCCGACCCCACAGGGATCCAAGAGACCCAGTACTTC | many | . | TRBJ2-5 | TRBV20-1
CAWSPRPESEQYF | TGTGCCTGGAGTCCCCGACCGGAATCAGAGCAGTACTTC | few | . | TRBJ2-7 | TRBV30
CASSRHGGGYNEQFF | TGTGCCAGCAGCCGCCACGGAGGGGGCTACAATGAGCAGTTCTTC | many | . | TRBJ2-1 | TRBV7-3
CATSYYSPGLGPTGELFF | TGTGCCACCAGCTACTACTCACCGGGACTGGGACCCACCGGGGAGCTGTTTTTT | many | . | TRBJ2-2 | TRBV24-1
CATSRPDDSFTDTQYF | TGTGCCACCAGCAGACCTGACGACAGCTTCACAGATACGCAGTATTTT | many | . | TRBJ2-3 | TRBV15
CASGHFPSGGFEQYF | TGTGCCAGCGGCCATTTCCCTAGCGGGGGGTTCGAGCAGTACTTC | . | TRBD2 | TRBJ2-7 | TRBV7-2
CSLGRRAGEFQETQYF | TGCAGTTTAGGTCGCCGGGCAGGGGAGTTCCAAGAGACCCAGTACTTC | . | . | TRBJ2-5 | TRBV20-1
CASSWGQGREAFF | TGCGCCAGCAGCTGGGGACAGGGAAGGGAAGCTTTCTTT | many | TRBD1 | TRBJ1-1 | TRBV5-1
CASTTGGAGTEAFF | TGTGCCAGCACCACGGGGGGCGCAGGCACTGAAGCTTTCTTT | many | . | TRBJ1-1 | TRBV5-6
CSARYPPMNTEAFF | TGCAGTGCTAGGTATCCACCGATGAACACTGAAGCTTTCTTT | . | . | TRBJ1-1 | TRBV20-1
CASRDRGNTEAFF | TGCGCCAGCCGGGACAGGGGGAACACTGAAGCTTTCTTT | many | TRBD1 | TRBJ1-1 | TRBV5-1
CASSFGTGSTDTQYF | TGCGCCAGCAGCTTTGGGACAGGGAGCACAGATACGCAGTATTTT | many | TRBD1 | TRBJ2-3 | TRBV5-1
CASSFIRRTSGADTQYF | TGTGCCAGCAGTTTTATAAGAAGGACTAGCGGGGCAGATACGCAGTATTTT | many | TRBD2 | TRBJ2-3 | TRBV12-3/TRBV12-4
CSARAHGTGDVYEQYF | TGCAGTGCTAGAGCCCATGGGACAGGGGACGTCTACGAGCAGTACTTC | . | TRBD1 | TRBJ2-7 | TRBV20-1
CASSLVEGWEQYF | TGTGCCAGCAGTTTAGTGGAGGGTTGGGAGCAGTACTTC | many | . | TRBJ2-7 | TRBV12-3/TRBV12-4
CASSPLGVGAPQPQHF | TGTGCCAGCAGCCCCCTTGGGGTCGGGGCCCCCCAGCCCCAGCATTTT | . | . | TRBJ1-5 | TRBV11-2
CASSVQGSRETQYF | TGTGCCAGCAGCGTTCAGGGGAGTCGAGAGACCCAGTACTTC | many | . | TRBJ2-5 | TRBV9
CASSSGTNTGELFF | TGTGCCAGCTCATCGGGGACGAACACCGGGGAGCTGTTTTTT | few | . | TRBJ2-2 | TRBV18